The present T cell receptor beta chain was sequenced within a study of Ad26.COV2.S vaccination and SARS-CoV-2 variants. Study overall: Ad26.COV2.S given intramuscularly, once or twice 56 days apart.

Only in-frame clones appear in the TCRdb table, and some are missing; sequencing was by immunoSEQ multiplex PCR. The table shows about 480,000 clones, with roughly 89% occurring only once. V gave up 6 bases and J gave up 6 bases, with 8 bases separating them. CDR3 length: 11 amino acids. The germline V gene has CDR1 SGHRS and CDR2 YFSETQ. Treatment noted: around 19 received Ad26.COV2.S at low or high dose, single or two shots; about 5 received placebo; per-sample allocation not given. The study sampled participants on day 63 after the first vaccine or placebo injection. The chain has TRBV5-1 and TRBJ2-3; D could derive from TRBD1 or TRBD2 (6 bases each). Here the sequenced sample was peripheral blood, taken in a trial of Ad26.COV2.S vaccine versus placebo. The sequence derives from a person between 18 and 65 years old who received the Ad26.COV2.S COVID-19 vaccine or a placebo. DNA for the CDR3: TGCGCCAGCACGGGGGCCGATACGCAGTATTTT. This codes for CASTGADTQYF.